A single sample is the source of the 18 T cell receptor beta chains below, sequenced in a study of early T cells in non-severe SARS-CoV-2 infection. One entry per CDR3 protein, called by TCRdb with MiXCR from the 5' RACE reads. The data hold around 110,000 distinct CDR3 sequences, with around 10% observed a single time. The material sequenced was whole blood. The source of these receptors is an adult who was a healthcare worker with PCR-confirmed SARS-CoV-2 infection or an uninfected control (not recorded which).

This clonotype turned up a few times. The genes are TRBV2 and TRBJ2-1, with 7 bases aligning to TRBD2. The CDR3 consists of 16 residues. Germline CDR1 reads SNHLY; CDR2 reads FYNNEI. Trimming took 8 bases from V and 13 from J; bases not matched to a gene: 23. CDR3 nucleotide sequence: TGTGCCAGCTTAGGTTGGGAGGGGAGGACTGGCGAGACTCAGTTCTTC. Translation gives CASLGWEGRTGETQFF.

This clonotype has at least ten counts. V and J are TRBV20-1 and TRBJ2-1; 7 bases are a match to TRBD2. Germline CDR1 is DFQATT and CDR2 is SNEGSKA (reference sequence). V shed 3 bases and J 5 bases; nucleotides not matched to a gene: 4. The CDR3 contains 13 residues. The CDR3 here is CSASGLADNEQFF. CDR3 in DNA: TGCAGTGCTAGTGGGCTAGCGGACAATGAGCAGTTCTTC.

This clonotype has ten or more counts. CDR3 DNA: TGTGCCACCAGTGATGGGGGTGAGCAGTTCTTC. Translated, it gives CATSDGGEQFF. V usage is TRBV24-1 and J usage is TRBJ2-1; the D call may be TRBD1 or TRBD2 (5 bases each). The CDR3 runs 11 residues. Germline CDR1 KGHDR, CDR2 SFDVKD. V shed 3 bases and J shed 9 bases, with 5 bases lying between them.

This clonotype was recorded a few times. The chain couples TRBV27 to TRBJ2-7, with 7 bases that match TRBD2. The V and J ends lost 2 bases and 5 bases, in that order; junction bases with no gene match: 9. The CDR3 consists of 15 residues. Germline V CDR1 and CDR2: MNHEY, SMNVEV (reference sequence). DNA for the CDR3: TGTGCCAGCAGTTTACCCCAAGCGGGGAGGGACGAGCAGTACTTC. Its translation is CASSLPQAGRDEQYF.

The chain employs TRBV12-3 or TRBV12-4 and TRBJ2-2, with D possibly being TRBD1 or TRBD2 (5 bases each). The CDR3 contains 14 residues. With 6 bases removed from V and 6 bases from J, the gap between germline ends came to 14 bases. CDR3 in DNA: TGTGCCAGCAGGAGGGACGGCGGCGCCGGGGAGCTGTTTTTT. It encodes CASRRDGGAGELFF.

The CDR3 DNA is TGTGCCAGCAGCTTGGGCATCACAGATACGCAGTATTTT. As protein: CASSLGITDTQYF. V and J are TRBV7-3 and TRBJ2-3; D is unresolved. Germline CDR1 is SGHTA and CDR2 is FQGTGA. The V end was cut by 3 bases, the J end by 2 bases, with 6 bases between. The CDR3 runs to 13 residues.

This clonotype was observed a few times. This rearrangement joins TRBV20-1 to TRBJ2-4, with a weak D call TRBD2 (5 bases). Germline loops: CDR1 DFQATT, CDR2 SNEGSKA (reference sequence). The CDR3 loop spans 15 amino acids. V shed 4 bases and J shed 1 base, with 14 bases lying between them. CDR3 bases: TGCAGTGCTAATATGGGGAGAGTGGCCAAAAACATTCAGTACTTC. This codes for CSANMGRVAKNIQYF.

The V gene is TRBV6-1, the J gene TRBJ1-1, with D tentatively TRBD1 (6 bases). V was clipped by 7 bases and J by 1 base, with 10 bases between them. This CDR3 comprises 13 residues. Germline V gene sequence: CDR1 MNHNS, CDR2 SASEGT. The CDR3 sequence: CASTRTANTEAFF. CDR3 nucleotide sequence: TGTGCCAGCACCAGGACAGCGAACACTGAAGCTTTCTTT.

This clonotype was observed at least ten times. V usage is TRBV4-3 and J usage is TRBJ1-6; D unclear. CDR3 length: 15 amino acids. V lost 0 bases to trimming and J lost 9 bases, with 12 bases between them. CDR1 is LGHNA, CDR2 YSLEER, per germline. This CDR3 is CASSQEGSASSPLHF. The CDR3 region has the DNA TGCGCCAGCAGCCAAGAGGGGTCAGCGAGTTCACCCCTCCACTTT.

This chain links TRBV28 with TRBJ2-1; a possible D gene is TRBD1 (5 bases). The CDR3 is made up of 19 amino acids. Germline CDR1 MDHEN, CDR2 SYDVKM. V gave up 3 bases and J gave up 7 bases, with 28 bases separating them. CDR3 in DNA: TGTGCCAGCAGTTTGGCTCCACACGTACCCTTAGGACAAGAGAATGAGCAGTTCTTC. Translated, it gives CASSLAPHVPLGQENEQFF.

The chain couples TRBV27 to TRBJ2-1; 9 nucleotides agree with TRBD2. CDR3 length equals 14 residues. The germline V gene encodes CDR1 MNHEY and CDR2 SMNVEV (reference sequence). Trimming took 6 bases from V and 7 from J; bases not matched to a gene: 7. CDR3 bases: TGTGCCAGCAGGAGGCGGGAGGGCCGGAATGAGCAGTTCTTC. Its translation is CASRRREGRNEQFF.

This clonotype came up a few times. The chain uses TRBV3-1 and TRBJ2-1, with a possible D match to TRBD2 (6 bases). V shed 0 bases and J shed 8 bases, with 14 bases lying between them. The germline V gene has CDR1 LGHDT and CDR2 YNNKEL (reference sequence). The CDR3 spans 15 residues. The CDR3 DNA reads TGTGCCAGCAGCCAAGAGTCACTAGCTGGCTATGAGCAGTTCTTC. It is translated as CASSQESLAGYEQFF.

This clonotype was observed many times. The gene calls are TRBV6-2 or TRBV6-3 and TRBJ2-1; D possibly corresponds to TRBD2 (6 bases). Trimming removed 6 bases from V and 2 bases from J, with 11 bases in between. Germline CDR1 reads MNHEY; CDR2 reads SVGEGT. The CDR3 has 14 residues. The CDR3 sequence is CASRRRETYNEQFF. The CDR3 coding sequence is TGTGCCAGCAGAAGGAGGGAGACCTACAATGAGCAGTTCTTC.

In its sample, this clonotype was seen many times. J is TRBJ2-3 and V is TRBV5-1; D perhaps matches TRBD1 (6 bases). Germline CDR1 SGHRS, CDR2 YFSETQ. There are 13 residues in the CDR3. With 5 bases removed from V and 4 bases from J, the gap between germline ends came to 11 bases. CDR3 DNA: TGCGCCAGCAGTCAGGGGATGCCAGATACGCAGTATTTT. Encoded protein: CASSQGMPDTQYF.

This clonotype was seen at least ten times. The chain employs TRBV4-1 and TRBJ2-1, with TRBD2 as a possible D gene (7 bases). The length of the CDR3 is 17 residues. CDR1 is MGHRA, CDR2 YSYEKL, per germline. V gave up 3 bases and J gave up 7 bases, with 22 bases separating them. The CDR3 DNA follows: TGCGCCAGCAGCCACTGGGGGCGGGAGTATTCATTGAATGAGCAGTTCTTC. It encodes CASSHWGREYSLNEQFF.

This clonotype was counted many times. CDR3: CASSRTLAGGRDTQYF. DNA for the CDR3: TGTGCCAGCAGTCGGACCCTAGCGGGAGGACGAGATACGCAGTATTTT. V usage is TRBV27 and J usage is TRBJ2-3; 11 bases are a match to TRBD2. Germline-derived CDR1 and CDR2 are MNHEY and SMNVEV (reference sequence). Trimming cost V 5 bases and J 5 bases; bases outside gene matches: 9. The length of the CDR3 is 16 residues.

This clonotype was counted only a few times. This chain uses TRBV18 with TRBJ1-6, with a possible D match to TRBD1 (5 bases). CDR1 and CDR2 (germline): KGHSH, LQKENI. Trimming cost V 2 bases and J 8 bases, with 10 bases left between them. The CDR3 covers 14 residues. CDR3 coding DNA: TGTGCCAGCTCACCAGACAGAACCTATTCACCCCTCCACTTT. This codes for CASSPDRTYSPLHF.

This chain joins TRBV12-3 or TRBV12-4 and TRBJ2-3, with D unclear. V was pared by 7 bases and J by 6 bases, with 8 bases between. CDR3 length: 11 amino acids. CDR3 coding DNA: TGTGCCAGCAAGATAGAGGATACGCAGTATTTT. Protein: CASKIEDTQYF.